The rows below give T cell receptor beta chains drawn from one sample of a study of T cell responses to AZD1222 COVID-19 vaccine. TCRdb's table, derived via immunoSEQ multiplex PCR, lists solely in-frame clones and lacks some. The sample includes about 95,000 clones, 85% to 90% seen only once; the top ten take about 3.9%. Specimen: peripheral blood, collected on day 0 of AZD1222 vaccination. Every receptor here comes from an adult in good health. Both conserved end residues are part of each CDR3. The order of the fields is CDR3 length, D gene, V gene, clone size, J gene, CDR3 DNA, CDR3 protein. The D gene is left open where the match is weak. Clone size is not always given. Where it is, it says once, few, many or a class for expanded clones.

13	NA	TRBV9	NA	TRBJ2-7	TGTGCCAGCAGAGACCGGCCAAACTACGAGCAGTACTTC	CASRDRPNYEQYF
16	TRBD2	TRBV5-1	NA	TRBJ2-1	TGCGCCAGCGCCTCAACAAGCGGGGGGGCCTACAATGAGCAGTTCTTC	CASASTSGGAYNEQFF
14	TRBD1	TRBV6-5	NA	TRBJ1-1	TGTGCCAGCAGCCATAGACAGGGAGGAACTGAAGCTTTCTTT	CASSHRQGGTEAFF
14	TRBD1	TRBV18	NA	TRBJ1-2	TGTGCCAGCTCACCAACAGGGGACGTCTATGGCTACACCTTC	CASSPTGDVYGYTF
14	NA	TRBV5-1	NA	TRBJ1-1	TGCGCCAGCAGCTTGCTGGCGGGGAACACTGAAGCTTTCTTT	CASSLLAGNTEAFF
13	NA	TRBV6-5	NA	TRBJ2-1	TGTGCCAGCAGGAGGGGGGAGTACAATGAGCAGTTCTTC	CASRRGEYNEQFF
15	NA	TRBV9	NA	TRBJ1-1	TGTGCCAGCAGCGTAGTGGGGGATATGAACACTGAAGCTTTCTTT	CASSVVGDMNTEAFF
15	NA	TRBV15	once	TRBJ1-1	TGTGCCACCAGTATTATACTGACTGGGAACACTGAAGCTTTCTTT	CATSIILTGNTEAFF
13	NA	TRBV19	once	TRBJ2-1	TGTGCCAGTAGTATCGGAGCCTACAATGAGCAGTTCTTC	CASSIGAYNEQFF
14	TRBD2	TRBV5-1	NA	TRBJ2-2	TGCGCCAGCAGCGGACTAGCGGGTCCCGGGGAGCTGTTTTTT	CASSGLAGPGELFF
14	NA	TRBV5-1	NA	TRBJ2-3	TGCGCCAGCAGCTTCGAGCCACACCAGGATACGCAGTATTTT	CASSFEPHQDTQYF
15	NA	TRBV2	once	TRBJ1-5	TGTGCCAGCAGTGGAGCCCCCACAGGGTTTCAGCCCCAGCATTTT	CASSGAPTGFQPQHF
13	TRBD2	TRBV19	NA	TRBJ2-7	TGTGCCTCCTCCGGGGGGACCGCGTACGAGCAGTACTTC	CASSGGTAYEQYF
14	NA	TRBV19	NA	TRBJ1-5	TGTGCCAGTAGTATCTATCCAGGGAATCAGCCCCAGCATTTT	CASSIYPGNQPQHF
14	NA	TRBV7-3	NA	TRBJ1-6	TGTGCCAGCAGCTTAGACGGCTATAATTCACCCCTCCACTTT	CASSLDGYNSPLHF
11	NA	TRBV30	once	TRBJ1-3	TGTGCCTGGAGGGACGCAGACACCATATATTTT	CAWRDADTIYF
12	NA	TRBV29-1	NA	TRBJ1-3	TGCAGCGTTGATTCGGGGGGAAACACCATATATTTT	CSVDSGGNTIYF
17	NA	TRBV5-6	NA	TRBJ1-3	TGTGCCAGCAGCTTGATTTCGGCAGAAGGCTCTGGAAACACCATATATTTT	CASSLISAEGSGNTIYF
14	NA	TRBV19	NA	TRBJ1-2	TGTGCCAGTAAGGACAGTCCCCTTAACTATGGCTACACCTTC	CASKDSPLNYGYTF
14	TRBD1	TRBV11-2	NA	TRBJ1-4	TGTGCCAGCAGCCCGGGACAGGGGGCTGAAAAACTGTTTTTT	CASSPGQGAEKLFF
13	NA	TRBV4-3	NA	TRBJ2-1	TGCGCCAGCAGCCAAGCAGTGGTTAATGAGCAGTTCTTC	CASSQAVVNEQFF
14	NA	TRBV5-1	NA	TRBJ2-5	TGCGCCAGCAGCTTGGGTGGCGACCAAGAGACCCAGTACTTC	CASSLGGDQETQYF
15	NA	TRBV6-1	NA	TRBJ1-1	TGTGCCAGCAGTGAAGGGGCAGCTCCAAGGACTGAAGCTTTCTTT	CASSEGAAPRTEAFF
14	NA	TRBV20-1	NA	TRBJ1-5	TGCAGTGCTAGTGGACGGTATAGCAATCAGCCCCAGCATTTT	CSASGRYSNQPQHF
13	NA	TRBV9	NA	TRBJ1-1	TGTGCCAGCAGCGTAGCTAGGGGAACTGAAGCTTTCTTT	CASSVARGTEAFF
15	TRBD1	TRBV5-1	NA	TRBJ1-2	TGCGCCAGCAGCTTGGGGACAGGGGGCGTAAGTGGCTACACCTTC	CASSLGTGGVSGYTF